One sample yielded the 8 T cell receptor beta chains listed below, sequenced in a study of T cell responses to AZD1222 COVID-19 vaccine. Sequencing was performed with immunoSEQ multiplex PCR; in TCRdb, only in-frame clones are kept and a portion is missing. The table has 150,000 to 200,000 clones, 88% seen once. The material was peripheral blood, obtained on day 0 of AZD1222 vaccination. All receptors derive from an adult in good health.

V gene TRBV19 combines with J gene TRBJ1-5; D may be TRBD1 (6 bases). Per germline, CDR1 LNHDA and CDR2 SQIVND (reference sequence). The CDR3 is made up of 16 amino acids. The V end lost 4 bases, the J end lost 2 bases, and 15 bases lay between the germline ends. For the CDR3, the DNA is TGTGCCAGTAGTACGATCCTGGACAGCCGCAATCAGCCCCAGCATTTT. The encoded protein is CASSTILDSRNQPQHF.

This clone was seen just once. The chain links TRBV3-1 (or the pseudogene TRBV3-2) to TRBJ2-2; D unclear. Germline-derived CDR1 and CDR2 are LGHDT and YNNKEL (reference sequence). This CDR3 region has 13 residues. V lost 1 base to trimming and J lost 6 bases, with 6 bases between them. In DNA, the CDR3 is TGTGCCAGCAGCCAAGTCCGGTCCGGGGAGCTGTTTTTT. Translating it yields CASSQVRSGELFF.

CDR3: CASRDRGGYGYTF. CDR3 coding DNA: TGTGCCAGCAGGGACAGGGGAGGCTATGGCTACACCTTC. This chain uses TRBV27 with TRBJ1-2, with 9 bases that match TRBD1. The V gene's germline CDR1 is MNHEY and CDR2 SMNVEV (reference sequence). J gave up 4 bases and V 6 bases, and 3 bases lay outside the gene matches. CDR3 size: 13 residues.

The CDR3 sequence is CASSRDRAFDEQYF. The CDR3 nucleotides read TGTGCCAGCAGCCGGGACAGGGCCTTCGACGAGCAGTACTTC. The chain is built from TRBV6-5 and TRBJ2-7; 9 bases map to TRBD1. Trimming took 6 bases from V and 5 from J; bases not matched to a gene: 8. The CDR3 is 14 residues long. Germline CDR1 is MNHEY and CDR2 is SVGAGI.

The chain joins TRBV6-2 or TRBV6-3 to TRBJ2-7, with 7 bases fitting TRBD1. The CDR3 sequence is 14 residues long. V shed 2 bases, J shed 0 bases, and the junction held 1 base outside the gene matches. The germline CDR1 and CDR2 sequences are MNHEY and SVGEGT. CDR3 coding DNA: TGTGCCAGCAGTTACCGGGACAGCTCCTACGAGCAGTACTTC. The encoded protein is CASSYRDSSYEQYF.

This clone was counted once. CDR3 sequence (DNA): TGTGCCAGTAGTAAGGAGAGACAAACCGGGGAGCTGTTTTTT. Its translation is CASSKERQTGELFF. The chain is built from TRBV19 and TRBJ2-2, with unresolved D. Germline loops: CDR1 LNHDA, CDR2 SQIVND (reference sequence). The CDR3 is 14 amino acids. The ends were cut back, 4 bases at V and 5 bases at J, with 11 bases in the middle.

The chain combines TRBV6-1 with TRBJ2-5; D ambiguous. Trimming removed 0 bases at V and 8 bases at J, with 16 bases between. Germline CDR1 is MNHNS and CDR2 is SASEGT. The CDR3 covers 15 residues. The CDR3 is CASSEAWVARDTQYF. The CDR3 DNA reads TGTGCCAGCAGTGAAGCATGGGTAGCCCGAGATACCCAGTACTTC.

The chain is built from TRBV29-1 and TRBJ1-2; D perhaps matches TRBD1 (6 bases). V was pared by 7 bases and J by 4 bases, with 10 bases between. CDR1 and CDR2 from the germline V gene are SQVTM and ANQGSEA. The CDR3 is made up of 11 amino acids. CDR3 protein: CSAKTGYGYTF. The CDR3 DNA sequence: TGCAGCGCTAAGACAGGCTATGGCTACACCTTC.